The TCR beta chain described here comes from a study of T cells in localized non-small cell lung cancer. Study conclusions and caveats: Adjacent lung had a median roughly 53 of the 100 largest tumor clones. Longer overall survival accompanied higher blood T cell density.

The CDR3 is 15 amino acids. This clone came up a few times. Antigen unknown. Assay used: immunoSEQ multiplex PCR; TCRdb lists only in-frame clones, some missing. The sample records 7,000 to 7,500 clones, under 65% being singletons. The clonotype originates from a female donor aged 60 or older with stage I lung adenocarcinoma. The input for sequencing was lymph node tissue, taken before any cancer treatment. This chain connects TRBV1 to TRBJ2-1. TRBV1 is tagged as a pseudogene. CDR3 nucleotide sequence: TGCGCCAGCAGCCAAGGGCCTTGGCCCGGCAATGAGCAATTCTTC. Translated, it gives CASSQGPWPGNEQFF.